The rows below give T cell receptor beta chains drawn from one sample of a study of technical replicates of blood from a handful of donors. The protocol was immunoSEQ multiplex PCR, while the TCRdb copy is restricted to in-frame clones and leaves out a portion. This sample has 65,000 to 90,000 clones; 91% occur once, and the top ten carry around 0.24%. Sequencing was carried out using T cells isolated from PBMCs. The receptors originated from a human donor in good health. The CDR3 runs from the conserved cysteine through the conserved F or W. Fields, in order: V gene, D gene, clone size, J gene, CDR3 protein, CDR3 DNA. D genes are given only for firm matches. Clone sizes are given selectively: once, few, many, or a class where the clone is expanded.

v_gene: TRBV29-1
d_gene: -
abundance: -
j_gene: TRBJ2-1
CDR3aa: CSVVLGGRYNEQFF
CDR3nt: TGCAGCGTTGTCCTCGGGGGAAGGTACAATGAGCAGTTCTTC

v_gene: TRBV4-1
d_gene: -
abundance: -
j_gene: TRBJ2-3
CDR3aa: CASRHHGLNTDTQYF
CDR3nt: TGCGCCAGCAGACATCATGGACTTAACACAGATACGCAGTATTTT

v_gene: TRBV6-5
d_gene: TRBD1
abundance: -
j_gene: TRBJ1-6
CDR3aa: CASGGTVNSPLHF
CDR3nt: TGTGCCAGCGGCGGGACAGTTAATTCACCCCTCCACTTT

v_gene: TRBV4-1
d_gene: -
abundance: -
j_gene: TRBJ2-7
CDR3aa: CASSRDTSSYEQYF
CDR3nt: TGCGCCAGCAGTCGGGACACGAGCTCCTACGAGCAGTACTTC

v_gene: TRBV28
d_gene: -
abundance: -
j_gene: TRBJ1-4
CDR3aa: CTPDPSTRLFF
CDR3nt: TGTACACCGGATCCCTCAACGAGGCTGTTTTTT

v_gene: TRBV5-4
d_gene: TRBD2
abundance: -
j_gene: TRBJ2-7
CDR3aa: CASSPTSGRSYEQYF
CDR3nt: TGTGCCAGCAGCCCCACTAGCGGGAGGTCCTACGAGCAGTACTTC

v_gene: TRBV2
d_gene: TRBD1
abundance: -
j_gene: TRBJ1-6
CDR3aa: CASRGQGRNNSPLHF
CDR3nt: TGTGCCAGCAGGGGACAGGGTCGTAACAATTCACCCCTCCACTTT

v_gene: TRBV10-1
d_gene: -
abundance: -
j_gene: TRBJ1-1
CDR3aa: CASSRDTEAFF
CDR3nt: TGCGCCAGCAGCAGGGACACTGAAGCTTTCTTT

v_gene: TRBV5-8
d_gene: TRBD1
abundance: -
j_gene: TRBJ2-7
CDR3aa: CASSFGPGTGLSSYEQYF
CDR3nt: TGTGCCAGCAGCTTTGGACCAGGGACAGGACTAAGCTCCTACGAGCAGTACTTC

v_gene: TRBV29-1
d_gene: -
abundance: -
j_gene: TRBJ2-7
CDR3aa: CSVVEGFETYEQYF
CDR3nt: TGCAGCGTTGTCGAGGGATTTGAAACGTACGAGCAGTACTTC

v_gene: TRBV30
d_gene: -
abundance: -
j_gene: TRBJ1-6
CDR3aa: CAWSAGVYNSPLHF
CDR3nt: TGTGCCTGGAGTGCGGGAGTCTATAATTCACCCCTCCACTTT

v_gene: TRBV27
d_gene: -
abundance: -
j_gene: TRBJ1-4
CDR3aa: CASSETGSGEKLFF
CDR3nt: TGTGCCAGCAGTGAGACAGGTTCGGGTGAAAAACTGTTTTTT

v_gene: TRBV2
d_gene: -
abundance: -
j_gene: TRBJ2-1
CDR3aa: CASAGTSSYNEQFF
CDR3nt: TGTGCCAGCGCCGGGACATCCTCCTACAATGAGCAGTTCTTC

v_gene: TRBV7-9
d_gene: -
abundance: -
j_gene: TRBJ2-2
CDR3aa: CASSSYRQANTGELFF
CDR3nt: TGTGCCAGCAGCTCGTACCGACAGGCGAACACCGGGGAGCTGTTTTTT

v_gene: TRBV10-3
d_gene: TRBD2
abundance: once
j_gene: TRBJ2-7
CDR3aa: CAISDGTSGSYEQYF
CDR3nt: TGTGCCATCAGTGATGGGACTAGCGGGAGCTACGAGCAGTACTTC

v_gene: TRBV7-2
d_gene: -
abundance: -
j_gene: TRBJ2-5
CDR3aa: CASSQRGRETQYF
CDR3nt: TGTGCCAGCAGCCAAAGAGGGAGAGAGACCCAGTACTTC

v_gene: TRBV30
d_gene: TRBD2
abundance: -
j_gene: TRBJ2-5
CDR3aa: CASTPGLAGETQYF
CDR3nt: TGTGCCTCTACACCGGGACTAGCGGGTGAGACCCAGTACTTC

v_gene: TRBV5-4
d_gene: TRBD2
abundance: -
j_gene: TRBJ2-7
CDR3aa: CASSPASGKQYF
CDR3nt: TGTGCCAGCAGCCCTGCTAGCGGGAAGCAGTACTTC

v_gene: TRBV27
d_gene: TRBD2
abundance: -
j_gene: TRBJ2-7
CDR3aa: CASSSAAGAYEQYF
CDR3nt: TGTGCCAGCAGTTCAGCGGCGGGAGCCTACGAGCAGTACTTC

v_gene: TRBV18
d_gene: -
abundance: -
j_gene: TRBJ1-1
CDR3aa: CASSPRGGSEAFF
CDR3nt: TGTGCCAGCTCACCAAGGGGGGGAAGTGAAGCTTTCTTT

v_gene: TRBV19
d_gene: TRBD2
abundance: -
j_gene: TRBJ2-7
CDR3aa: CASSAGAAYEQYF
CDR3nt: TGTGCCAGTAGCGCGGGAGCTGCCTACGAGCAGTACTTC

v_gene: TRBV27
d_gene: TRBD1
abundance: -
j_gene: TRBJ2-5
CDR3aa: CASSLFGDVSRQGKMQTQYF
CDR3nt: TGTGCCAGCAGTTTATTTGGAGATGTTTCTAGACAGGGGAAAATGCAGACCCAGTACTTC

v_gene: TRBV5-1
d_gene: -
abundance: -
j_gene: TRBJ2-2
CDR3aa: CATHRDTGELFF
CDR3nt: TGCGCCACACACAGGGACACCGGGGAGCTGTTTTTT

v_gene: TRBV15
d_gene: TRBD1
abundance: -
j_gene: TRBJ1-2
CDR3aa: CATSRVWTGANYGYTF
CDR3nt: TGTGCCACCAGCAGAGTCTGGACAGGGGCTAACTATGGCTACACCTTC

v_gene: TRBV6-1
d_gene: -
abundance: -
j_gene: TRBJ1-6
CDR3aa: CASTNDKYISPLHF
CDR3nt: TGTGCCAGCACCAATGACAAATACATTTCACCCCTCCACTTT

v_gene: TRBV4-1
d_gene: -
abundance: -
j_gene: TRBJ2-7
CDR3aa: CASTVELQGGYEQYF
CDR3nt: TGCGCCAGCACCGTGGAACTCCAAGGGGGTTACGAGCAGTACTTC

v_gene: TRBV18
d_gene: TRBD1
abundance: -
j_gene: TRBJ1-2
CDR3aa: CASSSGGGGHYGYTF
CDR3nt: TGTGCCAGCTCATCCGGTGGAGGGGGCCACTATGGCTACACCTTC

v_gene: TRBV19
d_gene: -
abundance: -
j_gene: TRBJ2-3
CDR3aa: CASSLVGGKDTQYF
CDR3nt: TGTGCCAGTAGTCTGGTGGGAGGAAAAGATACGCAGTATTTT

v_gene: TRBV19
d_gene: TRBD1
abundance: -
j_gene: TRBJ2-7
CDR3aa: CASSWDRGYEQYF
CDR3nt: TGTGCCAGTAGTTGGGACAGGGGGTACGAGCAGTACTTC

v_gene: TRBV14
d_gene: -
abundance: -
j_gene: TRBJ2-1
CDR3aa: CASSQDDPSSYNEQFF
CDR3nt: TGTGCCAGCAGCCAAGACGATCCTAGCTCCTACAATGAGCAGTTCTTC

v_gene: TRBV4-1
d_gene: TRBD1
abundance: -
j_gene: TRBJ1-2
CDR3aa: CASSPPTGVGSAYGYTF
CDR3nt: TGCGCCAGCAGCCCACCGACAGGGGTGGGGTCGGCATATGGCTACACCTTC

v_gene: TRBV7-9
d_gene: -
abundance: -
j_gene: TRBJ2-1
CDR3aa: CASSLADGGARNEQFF
CDR3nt: TGTGCCAGCAGCTTAGCAGATGGAGGGGCCCGCAATGAGCAGTTCTTC

v_gene: TRBV4-2
d_gene: -
abundance: -
j_gene: TRBJ2-1
CDR3aa: CASSQALASSYNEQFF
CDR3nt: TGTGCCAGCAGCCAGGCCCTAGCGAGCTCCTACAATGAGCAGTTCTTC

v_gene: TRBV5-5
d_gene: -
abundance: -
j_gene: TRBJ1-2
CDR3aa: CASSWEVRAGEPYGYTF
CDR3nt: TGTGCCAGCAGCTGGGAGGTCCGGGCCGGTGAGCCGTATGGCTACACCTTC

v_gene: TRBV11-3
d_gene: -
abundance: once
j_gene: TRBJ2-7
CDR3aa: CASSQGGEQYF
CDR3nt: TGTGCCAGCAGCCAGGGGGGAGAGCAGTACTTC

v_gene: TRBV10-3
d_gene: TRBD1
abundance: -
j_gene: TRBJ2-7
CDR3aa: CAISESGTGSYEQYF
CDR3nt: TGTGCCATCAGTGAGTCTGGGACAGGTTCCTACGAGCAGTACTTC